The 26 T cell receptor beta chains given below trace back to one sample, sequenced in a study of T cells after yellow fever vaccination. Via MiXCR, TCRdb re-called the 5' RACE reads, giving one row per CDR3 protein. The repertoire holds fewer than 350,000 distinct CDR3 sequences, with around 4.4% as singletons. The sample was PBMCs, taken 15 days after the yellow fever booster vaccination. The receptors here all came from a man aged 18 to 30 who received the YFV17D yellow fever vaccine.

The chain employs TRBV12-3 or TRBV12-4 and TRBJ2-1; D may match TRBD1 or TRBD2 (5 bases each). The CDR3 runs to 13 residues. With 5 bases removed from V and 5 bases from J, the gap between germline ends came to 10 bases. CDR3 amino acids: CASSARGHNEQFF. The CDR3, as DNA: TGTGCCAGCAGTGCCCGGGGCCACAATGAGCAGTTCTTC.

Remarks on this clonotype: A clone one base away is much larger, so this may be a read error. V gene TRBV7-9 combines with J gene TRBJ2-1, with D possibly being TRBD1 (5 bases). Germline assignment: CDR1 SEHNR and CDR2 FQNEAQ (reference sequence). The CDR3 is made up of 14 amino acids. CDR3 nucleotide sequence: TGTGCCAGCAGAGACAGTGCCTCCTACAATGAGGAGTTCTTC. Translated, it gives CASRDSASYNEEFF.

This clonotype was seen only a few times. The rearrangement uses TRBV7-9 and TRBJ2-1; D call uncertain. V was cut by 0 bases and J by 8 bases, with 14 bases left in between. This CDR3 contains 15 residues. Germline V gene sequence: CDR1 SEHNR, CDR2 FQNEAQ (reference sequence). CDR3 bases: TGTGCCAGCAGCTTAGCGGGCCTTCCCTGGGATGAGCAGTTCTTC. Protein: CASSLAGLPWDEQFF.

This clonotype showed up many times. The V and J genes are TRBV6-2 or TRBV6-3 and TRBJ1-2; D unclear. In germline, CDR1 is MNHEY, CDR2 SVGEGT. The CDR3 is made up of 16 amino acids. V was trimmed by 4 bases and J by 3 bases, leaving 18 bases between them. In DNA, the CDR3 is TGTGCCAGCAGTTTGGCTTTGGCAAAACGGTACTATGGCTACACCTTC. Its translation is CASSLALAKRYYGYTF.

CDR3 DNA: TGTGCCAGCAGCTTCTCCCTGCGGTCCTACGAGCAGTACTTC. The encoded protein is CASSFSLRSYEQYF. The rearrangement joins TRBV7-8 to TRBJ2-7, with D hard to call. V shed 3 bases and J shed 1 base, with 10 bases lying between them. CDR3 length equals 14 residues. Germline V lookup: CDR1 SGHVS, CDR2 FQNEAQ.

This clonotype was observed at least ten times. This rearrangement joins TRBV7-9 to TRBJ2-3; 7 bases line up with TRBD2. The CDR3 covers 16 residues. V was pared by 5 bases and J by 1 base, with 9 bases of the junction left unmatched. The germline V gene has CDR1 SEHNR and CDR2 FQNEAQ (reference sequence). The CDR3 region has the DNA TGTGCCAGCAGCCAGATCCCCCTAGCGGGCACAGATACGCAGTATTTT. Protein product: CASSQIPLAGTDTQYF.

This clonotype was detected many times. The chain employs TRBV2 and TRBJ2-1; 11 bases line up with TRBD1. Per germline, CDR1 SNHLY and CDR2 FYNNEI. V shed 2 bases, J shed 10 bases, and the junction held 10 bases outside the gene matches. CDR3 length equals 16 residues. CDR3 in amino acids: CASSELGTGTGGEQFF. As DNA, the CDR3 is TGTGCCAGCAGTGAATTGGGCACCGGGACAGGGGGGGAGCAGTTCTTC.

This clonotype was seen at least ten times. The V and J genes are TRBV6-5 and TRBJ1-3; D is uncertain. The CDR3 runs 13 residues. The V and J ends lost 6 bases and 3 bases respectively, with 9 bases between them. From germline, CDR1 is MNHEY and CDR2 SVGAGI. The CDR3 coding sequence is TGTGCCAGCAGAAGGACGGATGGAAACACCATATATTTT. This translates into CASRRTDGNTIYF.

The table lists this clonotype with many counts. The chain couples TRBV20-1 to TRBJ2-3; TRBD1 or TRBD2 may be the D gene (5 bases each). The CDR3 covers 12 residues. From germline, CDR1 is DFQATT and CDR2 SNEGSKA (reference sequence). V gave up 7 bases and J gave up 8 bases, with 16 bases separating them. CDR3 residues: CSVERGAGTQYF. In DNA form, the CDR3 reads TGCAGTGTAGAGAGGGGCGCTGGTACGCAGTATTTT.

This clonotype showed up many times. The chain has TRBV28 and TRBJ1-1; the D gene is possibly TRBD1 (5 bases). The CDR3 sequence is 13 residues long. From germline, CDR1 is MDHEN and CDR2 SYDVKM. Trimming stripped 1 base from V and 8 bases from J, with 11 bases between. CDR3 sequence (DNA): TGTGCCAGCAGTTTATCCCGCGGGGGGGAAGCTTTCTTT. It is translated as CASSLSRGGEAFF.

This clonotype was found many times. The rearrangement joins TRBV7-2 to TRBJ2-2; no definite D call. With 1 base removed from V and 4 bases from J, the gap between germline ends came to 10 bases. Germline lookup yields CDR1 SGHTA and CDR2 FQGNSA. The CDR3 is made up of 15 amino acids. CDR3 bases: TGTGCCAGCAGCTTAGAGGGCCTGGGCACCGGGGAGCTGTTTTTT. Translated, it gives CASSLEGLGTGELFF.

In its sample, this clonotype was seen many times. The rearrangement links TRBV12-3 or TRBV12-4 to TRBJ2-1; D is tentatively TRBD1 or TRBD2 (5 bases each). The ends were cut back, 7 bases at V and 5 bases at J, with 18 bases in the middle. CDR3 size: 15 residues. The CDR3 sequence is CASNPRDRHNNEQFF. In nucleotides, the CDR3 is TGTGCCAGCAATCCCCGGGACCGTCACAACAATGAGCAGTTCTTC.

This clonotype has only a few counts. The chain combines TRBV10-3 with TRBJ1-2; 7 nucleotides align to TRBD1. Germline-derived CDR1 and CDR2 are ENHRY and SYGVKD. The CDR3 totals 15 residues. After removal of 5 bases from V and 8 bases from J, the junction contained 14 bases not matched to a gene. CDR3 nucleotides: TGTGCCATCAGTTCATTTGCACAGGGGACTAAAGGCTACACCTTC. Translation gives CAISSFAQGTKGYTF.

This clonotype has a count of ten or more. CDR3 protein: CASDRGAGQPQHF. CDR3 DNA sequence: TGTGCCAGTGATCGGGGGGCTGGTCAGCCCCAGCATTTT. V and J are TRBV12-3 or TRBV12-4 and TRBJ1-5; the D gene is possibly TRBD1 (6 bases). The V end was cut by 9 bases, the J end by 6 bases, with 15 bases between. CDR3 length: 13 residues.

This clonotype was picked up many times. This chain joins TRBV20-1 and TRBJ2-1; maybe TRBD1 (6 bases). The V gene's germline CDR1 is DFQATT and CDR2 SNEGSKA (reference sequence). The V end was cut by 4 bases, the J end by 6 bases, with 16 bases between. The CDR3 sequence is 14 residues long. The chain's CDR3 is CSATEPGVGNEQFF. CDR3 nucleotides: TGCAGTGCTACGGAGCCAGGGGTGGGCAATGAGCAGTTCTTC.

Here the CDR3 DNA reads TGCAGTGCTAGGGGGAATAGTTCACCCCTCCACTTT. It specifies CSARGNSSPLHF. This chain connects TRBV20-1 to TRBJ1-6; D gene ambiguous. Per the germline V gene, CDR1 is DFQATT and CDR2 is SNEGSKA (reference sequence). CDR3 length equals 12 residues. Between the trimmed V and J ends, which lost 3 bases and 9 bases, there was a span of 9 bases.

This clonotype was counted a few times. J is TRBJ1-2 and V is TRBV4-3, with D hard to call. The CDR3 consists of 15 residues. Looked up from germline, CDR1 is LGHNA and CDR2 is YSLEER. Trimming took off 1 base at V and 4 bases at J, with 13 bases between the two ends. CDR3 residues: CASSQGHGVFYGYTF. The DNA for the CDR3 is TGCGCCAGCAGCCAAGGTCATGGGGTTTTCTATGGCTACACCTTC.

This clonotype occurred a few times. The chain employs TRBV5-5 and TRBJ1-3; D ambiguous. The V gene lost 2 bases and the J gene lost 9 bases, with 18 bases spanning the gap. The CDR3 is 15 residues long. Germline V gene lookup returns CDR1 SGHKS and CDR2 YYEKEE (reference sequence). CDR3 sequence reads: CASSFGRLGPGTIYF. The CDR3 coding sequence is TGTGCCAGCAGCTTCGGCAGGCTAGGACCCGGCACCATATATTTT.

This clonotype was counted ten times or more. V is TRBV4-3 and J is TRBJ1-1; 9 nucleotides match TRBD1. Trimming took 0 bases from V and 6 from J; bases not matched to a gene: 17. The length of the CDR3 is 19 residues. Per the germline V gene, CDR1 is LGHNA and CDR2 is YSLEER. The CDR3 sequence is CASSQDSSYRGPIRPEAFF. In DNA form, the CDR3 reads TGCGCCAGCAGCCAAGATTCTTCCTACAGGGGGCCAATTCGGCCTGAAGCTTTCTTT.

The CDR3 sequence is CASSLVLGLNTEAFF. CDR3 DNA: TGTGCCAGCAGCTTAGTCTTAGGGTTGAACACTGAAGCTTTCTTT. This rearrangement joins TRBV7-2 to TRBJ1-1; unclear D gene. V shed 1 base and J shed 0 bases, with 9 bases lying between them. Germline V gives CDR1 SGHTA, CDR2 FQGNSA. This CDR3 region has 15 residues.

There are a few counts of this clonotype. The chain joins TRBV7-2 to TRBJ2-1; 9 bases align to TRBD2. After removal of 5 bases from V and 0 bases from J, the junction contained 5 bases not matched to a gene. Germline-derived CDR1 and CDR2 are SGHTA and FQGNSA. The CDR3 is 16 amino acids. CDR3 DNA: TGTGCCAGCAGCCCTAGCGGGGCGCCCTCCTACAATGAGCAGTTCTTC. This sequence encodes CASSPSGAPSYNEQFF.

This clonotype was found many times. CDR3 nucleotides: TGTGCCAGCAGTTACGCCATGTTACACACTGAAGCTTTCTTT. Residues: CASSYAMLHTEAFF. V gene TRBV6-2 or TRBV6-3 combines with J gene TRBJ1-1; D remains unclear. The CDR3 contains 14 residues. Trimming pared 2 bases from V and 3 bases from J, leaving 10 bases between. The germline CDR1 and CDR2 sequences are MNHEY and SVGEGT.

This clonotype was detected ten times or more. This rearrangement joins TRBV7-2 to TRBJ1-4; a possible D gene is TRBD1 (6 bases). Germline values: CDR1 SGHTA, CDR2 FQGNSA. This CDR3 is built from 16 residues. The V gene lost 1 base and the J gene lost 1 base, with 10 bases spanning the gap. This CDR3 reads CASSLESRGTNEKLFF. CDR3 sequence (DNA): TGTGCCAGCAGCTTAGAGTCCAGGGGAACTAATGAAAAACTGTTTTTT.

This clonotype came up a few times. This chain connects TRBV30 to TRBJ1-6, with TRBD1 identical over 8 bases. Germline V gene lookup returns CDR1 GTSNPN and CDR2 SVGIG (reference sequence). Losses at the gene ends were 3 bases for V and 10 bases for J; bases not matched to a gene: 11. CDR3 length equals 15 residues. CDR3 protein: CAWSLLDREDSPLHF. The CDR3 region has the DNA TGTGCCTGGAGCCTTCTGGACAGGGAAGACTCACCCCTCCACTTT.

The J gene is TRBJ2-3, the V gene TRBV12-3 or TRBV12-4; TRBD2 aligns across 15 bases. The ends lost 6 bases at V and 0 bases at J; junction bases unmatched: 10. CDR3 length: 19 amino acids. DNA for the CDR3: TGTGCCAGCAGACGGACTAGCGGGGGGGCGAGCGAGAGCACAGATACGCAGTATTTT. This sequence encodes CASRRTSGGASESTDTQYF.

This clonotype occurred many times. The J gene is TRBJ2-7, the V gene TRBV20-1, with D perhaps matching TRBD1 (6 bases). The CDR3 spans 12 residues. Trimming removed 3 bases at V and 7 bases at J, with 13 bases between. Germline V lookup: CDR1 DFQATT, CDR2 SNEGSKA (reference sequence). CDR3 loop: CSASPQGGEQYV. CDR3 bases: TGCAGTGCTAGCCCACAGGGCGGGGAGCAGTACGTC.